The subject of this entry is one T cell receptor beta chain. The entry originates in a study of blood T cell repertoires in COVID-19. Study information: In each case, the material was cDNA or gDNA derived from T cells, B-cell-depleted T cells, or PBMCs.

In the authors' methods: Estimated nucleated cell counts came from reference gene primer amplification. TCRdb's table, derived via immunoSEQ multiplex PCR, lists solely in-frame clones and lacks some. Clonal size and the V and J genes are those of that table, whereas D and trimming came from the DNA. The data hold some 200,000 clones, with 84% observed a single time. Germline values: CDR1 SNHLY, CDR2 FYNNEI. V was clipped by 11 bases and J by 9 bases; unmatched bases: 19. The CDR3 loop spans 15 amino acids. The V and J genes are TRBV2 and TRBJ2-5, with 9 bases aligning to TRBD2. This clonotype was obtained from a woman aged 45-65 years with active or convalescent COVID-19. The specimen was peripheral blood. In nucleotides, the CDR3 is TGTGCCGCAGAGGGTGGGCTAGCGGGGAAGATGGCCCAGTACTTC. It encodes CAAEGGLAGKMAQYF.